This is a list of T cell receptor beta chains from one sample in a study of early T cells in non-severe SARS-CoV-2 infection. TCRdb analysed the 5' RACE reads with MiXCR anew, one entry per CDR3 protein. The repertoire holds 30,000 to 45,000 distinct CDR3 sequences, with under 6.5% as singletons. The specimen was whole blood. These receptors all come from an adult who was a healthcare worker with PCR-confirmed SARS-CoV-2 infection or an uninfected control (not recorded which). The CDR3 runs from the conserved cysteine through the conserved F or W. The D gene is left open where the match is weak. The size entry is marked missing in some rows and otherwise reads once, few, many or a size class.

size,D,J,V,CDR3,DNA
many,-,TRBJ2-3,TRBV29-1,CSVLQSDTQYF,TGCAGCGTTTTACAGTCAGATACGCAGTATTTT
-,TRBD1,TRBJ2-1,TRBV5-6,CASSSLRTGNEQFF,TGTGCCAGCAGCTCACTTCGGACAGGGAATGAGCAGTTCTTC
many,-,TRBJ2-5,TRBV20-1,CSARDLVGTAEETQYF,TGCAGTGCTAGAGATCTTGTTGGGACGGCGGAGGAGACCCAGTACTTC
many,TRBD2,TRBJ2-7,TRBV28,CASRLAGGSEQYF,TGTGCCAGCAGACTAGCGGGAGGGTCCGAGCAGTACTTC
-,TRBD2,TRBJ2-7,TRBV10-3,CAISESDGGLDEQYF,TGTGCCATCAGTGAGTCTGACGGGGGGTTGGACGAGCAGTACTTC
many,TRBD2,TRBJ2-7,TRBV28,CASSSTSDSYEQYF,TGTGCCAGCAGTTCGACTAGCGACTCCTACGAGCAGTACTTC
many,-,TRBJ1-4,TRBV30,CAWKFQSTNEKLFF,TGTGCCTGGAAGTTCCAGTCGACTAATGAAAAACTGTTTTTT
few,-,TRBJ1-2,TRBV4-2,CASSQGSGLPYGYTF,TGTGCCAGCAGCCAAGGGTCAGGGCTACCTTATGGCTACACCTTC
many,TRBD2,TRBJ2-7,TRBV28,CASSFSGSDYYEQYF,TGTGCCAGCAGTTTCAGCGGGAGTGACTACTACGAGCAGTACTTC
large,-,TRBJ1-1,TRBV28,CASSLPQVPAEAFF,TGTGCCAGCAGTTTACCTCAGGTCCCCGCTGAAGCTTTCTTT
many,-,TRBJ2-1,TRBV24-1,CATSESRLFGYNEQFF,TGTGCCACCAGTGAGTCACGGCTTTTTGGGTACAATGAGCAGTTCTTC
once,TRBD1,TRBJ1-2,TRBV12-3/TRBV12-4,CASRTGRNYGYTF,TGTGCCAGTCGGACAGGACGTAACTATGGCTACACCTTC
many,-,TRBJ2-3,TRBV20-1,CSARSSHASSTDTQYF,TGCAGTGCTAGGAGTTCTCATGCTAGTAGCACAGATACGCAGTATTTT
many,-,TRBJ1-2,TRBV20-1,CSAGTANYGYTF,TGCAGTGCTGGGACGGCTAACTATGGCTACACCTTC
many,-,TRBJ1-6,TRBV27,CASSLGGPRSPLHF,TGTGCCAGCAGCCTAGGAGGCCCTAGGTCGCCCCTCCACTTT
many,TRBD1,TRBJ2-1,TRBV5-1,CASSHGTDYNEQFF,TGCGCCAGCAGCCACGGGACAGACTACAATGAGCAGTTCTTC
many,-,TRBJ2-7,TRBV12-3/TRBV12-4,CASSLGWLDGKSSYEQYF,TGTGCCAGCAGTTTAGGCTGGCTTGACGGTAAGAGCTCCTACGAGCAGTACTTC
many,-,TRBJ1-4,TRBV30,CAWRGGAGEKLFF,TGTGCCTGGAGGGGAGGGGCTGGTGAAAAACTGTTTTTT
few,TRBD1,TRBJ2-1,TRBV5-1,CASSFHPGQGQFF,TGCGCCAGCAGCTTCCACCCGGGACAGGGTCAGTTCTTC
-,TRBD2,TRBJ2-5,TRBV6-9,CASSYGAGGHEETQYF,TGTGCCAGCAGTTATGGAGCGGGGGGGCATGAAGAGACCCAGTACTTC
many,TRBD2,TRBJ2-5,TRBV20-1,CSARDTGGPGETQYF,TGCAGTGCTAGAGATACGGGAGGGCCGGGGGAGACCCAGTACTTC
many,-,TRBJ2-3,TRBV12-3/TRBV12-4,CASSLGTNTDTQYF,TGTGCCAGCAGTTTGGGTACGAACACAGATACGCAGTATTTT
-,-,TRBJ2-5,TRBV10-3,CAIRADSKEETQYF,TGTGCCATCAGAGCAGACTCGAAAGAGGAGACCCAGTACTTC
many,-,TRBJ2-1,TRBV30,CAWRGTLGPYNEQFF,TGTGCCTGGAGGGGAACCCTAGGCCCCTACAATGAGCAGTTCTTC
many,-,TRBJ2-3,TRBV2,CASRPLRGTHTGDTQYF,TGTGCCAGCAGGCCCCTCAGGGGCACCCACACAGGGGATACGCAGTATTTT
few,TRBD1,TRBJ2-1,TRBV6-1,CASKNRGLVNEQFF,TGTGCCAGCAAAAACAGGGGGCTAGTAAATGAGCAGTTCTTC
many,-,TRBJ2-1,TRBV7-2,CASSLSGGTYNEQFF,TGTGCCAGCAGCTTAAGTGGGGGGACCTACAATGAGCAGTTCTTC
many,-,TRBJ2-1,TRBV18,CASSPLSGASSYNEQFF,TGTGCCAGCTCACCCCTCAGTGGAGCGAGCTCCTACAATGAGCAGTTCTTC
few,TRBD1,TRBJ2-1,TRBV19,CASSHGTGVEQFF,TGTGCCAGTAGCCACGGGACAGGGGTTGAGCAGTTCTTC
many,-,TRBJ2-1,TRBV7-2,CASSYERDNEQFF,TGTGCCAGCAGCTACGAACGCGACAATGAGCAGTTCTTC
many,-,TRBJ2-1,TRBV7-2,CASSLDIYNEQFF,TGTGCCAGCAGCTTAGACATTTACAATGAGCAGTTCTTC
many,-,TRBJ1-5,TRBV12-3/TRBV12-4,CASSPTQGAQPQHF,TGTGCCAGCAGCCCTACGCAGGGTGCTCAGCCCCAGCATTTT
many,-,TRBJ2-3,TRBV7-9,CASSDTGIGTDTQYF,TGTGCCAGCAGCGACACAGGGATCGGCACAGATACGCAGTATTTT
many,TRBD2,TRBJ2-7,TRBV10-3,CAIGREVPYEQYF,TGTGCCATCGGTCGGGAGGTACCCTACGAGCAGTACTTC
-,-,TRBJ1-2,TRBV7-2,CASSLNGAWGYTF,TGTGCCAGCAGCTTAAATGGGGCTTGGGGCTACACCTTC
few,TRBD1,TRBJ2-7,TRBV5-1,CASSYDRAYEQYF,TGCGCCAGCAGTTACGACAGGGCCTACGAGCAGTACTTC
many,-,TRBJ1-2,TRBV6-6,CASKLSLGGWDGYTF,TGTGCCAGCAAATTATCTTTGGGGGGCTGGGATGGCTACACCTTC
many,-,TRBJ1-5,TRBV12-5,CASANRDQPQHF,TGTGCTAGTGCCAACCGGGATCAGCCCCAGCATTTT
few,TRBD1,TRBJ2-3,TRBV5-1,CASSPGQPTDTQYF,TGCGCCAGCAGCCCGGGACAGCCCACAGATACGCAGTATTTT
many,TRBD2,TRBJ2-1,TRBV2,CASSEGLAGYNEQFF,TGTGCCAGCAGTGAAGGACTAGCGGGGTACAATGAGCAGTTCTTC
-,-,TRBJ1-4,TRBV4-3,CASSQWLSTTNEKLFF,TGCGCCAGCAGCCAATGGCTATCTACAACTAATGAAAAACTGTTTTTT
many,TRBD1,TRBJ1-3,TRBV7-9,CASSLTGGAENTIYF,TGTGCCAGCAGCCTGACAGGGGGCGCGGAAAACACCATATATTTT